The present entry profiles one T cell receptor beta chain with its context. What antigen it recognizes has not been identified. The input lacks base qualities; no much larger clone sits a single base away. CDR1 and CDR2, per the germline V gene, are WSHSY and SAAADI. The V and J ends are trimmed by 5 bases and 7 bases, leaving 3 bases between them. The CDR3 measures 11 amino acids from cysteine to phenylalanine. The kept DNA is CDR3 alone, 33 bases in frame from the first base. This record belongs to a study of lymphopenia after photon versus proton radiotherapy (dated by TCRdb to between 2018 and 2021). At the level of the whole study: The study compared the immunological effects of photon versus proton radiation therapy in patients with gastrointestinal tumors who developed high-grade lymphopenia. A cohort of some 20 patients with gastrointestinal tumors who received either photon or proton therapy and subsequently developed lymphopenia was included. The study aimed to characterize how the two radiation modalities differ in their impact on the immune system.

The library was prepared using the immunoSEQ multiplex PCR assay. T cell repertoires were profiled by deep sequencing of rearranged TCR beta loci, alongside multiparametric flow cytometry. TCRdb re-hosts the immuneACCESS table, in-frame sequences only. Its copies lack some clones; in the studies checked, an unresolved V gene accounts for under half of them, and the cause for the rest is not known. Across this sample there are more than 11,000 clones, with 70% to 85% seen only once. The top ten clonotypes cover 27% of the sample. General findings and caveats noted by the study authors: Among patients across the cohort who died, overall survival time showed an inverse correlation with a larger post-nadir drop in TCR diversity. After the lymphocyte count nadir, photon-treated repertoires showed oligoclonal expansion, especially of CD8+ Temra cells, which drove the drop in diversity. The survival association was examined only in patients who died, and the authors described better survival with proton therapy as a possibility, not as a demonstrated result. Relative stability during treatment was observed in proton-treated patients, whereas loss of naive T cells and TCR diversity and gain of effector/memory populations were observed in photon-treated patients.

Sequencing used peripheral blood, obtained from a patient treated with photon-based radiotherapy. This TCR derives from a man between 45 and 60 years old with gastric cancer. Recombination joined TRBV10-2 with TRBJ1-6, with no confidently assigned D gene. The DNA is as follows: TGCGCCAGCAGTTCCAATTCACCCCTCCACTTT. It encodes CASSSNSPLHF.